This T cell receptor (beta chain) was documented in a study of blood T cell repertoires in COVID-19. Study-wide background: The study drew acute and convalescent COVID-19 samples from the United States, Italy and Spain. From T cells, B-cell-depleted T cells, or PBMCs came the material, which was cDNA or gDNA.

Trimming at V came to 4 bases and at J to 2 bases, leaving 7 bases not matched to a gene. The CDR3 loop spans 16 amino acids. Germline V gives CDR1 SGHRS, CDR2 YFSETQ. Original methodology: Reference gene primers were amplified, and this amplification served to estimate nucleated cell counts. TCRdb keeps only in-frame clones here, not all; method: immunoSEQ multiplex PCR. V and J calls and clone size are as listed in that table; D and trimming were resolved from the DNA. Of 45,000 to 55,000 clones listed, less than 85% are singletons. The V gene is TRBV5-1, the J gene TRBJ2-2; 8 nucleotides align to TRBD1. The receptor comes from a human donor in a cohort sampled during active COVID-19. Sequenced material: peripheral blood. The CDR3, as DNA: TGCGCCAGCAGCCCCAGGACAGGGTTTAACACCGGGGAGCTGTTTTTT. Amino acids: CASSPRTGFNTGELFF.